The 19 T cell receptor beta chains listed next were all sequenced from one sample in a study of CD8 T cells in ankylosing spondylitis. TCRdb re-analysed the 5' RACE reads in MiXCR, keeping a single row per CDR3 protein. Among approximately 240,000 distinct CDR3 sequences listed, about 10% were seen once. Sequences were obtained from blood, either unsorted or a sorted T cell fraction (not recorded which). These receptors were obtained from a male donor with ankylosing spondylitis or in good health (not recorded which).

This clonotype was picked up a small number of times. The V and J genes are TRBV18 and TRBJ1-1; the match to TRBD1 covers 8 bases. The CDR3 is made up of 13 amino acids. Germline V lookup: CDR1 KGHSH, CDR2 LQKENI. Trimming at V came to 3 bases and at J to 6 bases, leaving 3 bases not matched to a gene. CDR3 loop: CASSPTGEAEAFF. In nucleotides, the CDR3 is TGTGCCAGCTCACCGACAGGGGAAGCTGAAGCTTTCTTT.

The rearrangement links TRBV9 to TRBJ1-6; D gene ambiguous. This CDR3 comprises 15 residues. The V gene's germline CDR1 is SGDLS and CDR2 YYNGEE. Trimming took 0 bases from V and 6 from J, leaving 10 bases between them. CDR3 in DNA: TGTGCCAGCAGCGTAGTAGGTGGTCTTAATTCACCCCTCCACTTT. Its translation: CASSVVGGLNSPLHF.

This clonotype was recorded at least ten times. The J gene is TRBJ1-2, the V gene TRBV10-3; 8 bases are shared with TRBD1. V gave up 1 base and J gave up 4 bases; unmatched junction bases: 5. The CDR3 length is 15 residues. Germline CDR1 is ENHRY and CDR2 is SYGVKD. In nucleotides, the CDR3 is TGTGCCATCAGTGAGTTAAGGGGACAGGTCTATGGCTACACCTTC. Translated, it gives CAISELRGQVYGYTF.

This clonotype was detected a few times. The rearrangement joins TRBV18 to TRBJ1-1; 8 positions match TRBD1. The CDR3 has 15 amino acids. Germline values: CDR1 KGHSH, CDR2 LQKENI. V was clipped by 0 bases and J by 1 base; unmatched bases: 1. The CDR3 sequence: CASSPPQGANTEAFF. The CDR3 DNA reads as TGTGCCAGCTCACCACCGCAGGGGGCGAACACTGAAGCTTTCTTT. The full variable domain, with the rest looked up from reference TRBV18 and TRBJ1-1, is NAGVMQNPRHLVRRRGQEARLRCSPMKGHSHVYWYRQLPEEGLKFMVYLQKENIIDESGMPKERFSAEFPKEGPSILRIQQVVRGDSAAYFCASSPPQGANTEAFFGQGTRLTVV.

At least ten counts were recorded for this clonotype. The CDR3 loop reads CASSLAGTRGTGELFF. In DNA, the CDR3 is TGCGCCAGCAGCCTCGCCGGGACTAGGGGCACCGGGGAGCTGTTTTTT. The gene calls are TRBV5-1 and TRBJ2-2, with 8 bases that match TRBD2. The germline V gene encodes CDR1 SGHRS and CDR2 YFSETQ. The CDR3 is 16 amino acids. V trimming: 4 bases; J trimming: 4 bases; junction bases outside the gene matches: 9.

This clonotype was detected many times. The J gene is TRBJ1-2, the V gene TRBV9; D call uncertain. This CDR3 has 15 amino acids. V was shortened by 2 bases and J by 3 bases, with 14 bases between the two germline ends. Germline CDR1 and CDR2: SGDLS and YYNGEE. CDR3 region: CASSVLRAPHYGYTF. CDR3 nucleotide sequence: TGTGCCAGCAGCGTCCTCCGGGCACCACACTATGGCTACACCTTC. Full variable domain (outside the CDR3, taken from reference TRBV9 and TRBJ1-2): DSGVTQTPKHLITATGQRVTLRCSPRSGDLSVYWYQQSLDQGLQFLIQYYNGEERAKGNILERFSAQQFPDLHSELNLSSLELGDSALYFCASSVLRAPHYGYTFGSGTRLTVV.

This clonotype was found a few times. The CDR3 reads CSAHPEAGGGGDTQYF. CDR3 DNA sequence: TGCAGTGCTCACCCCGAGGCGGGGGGCGGCGGAGATACGCAGTATTTT. This sequence joins TRBV20-1 and TRBJ2-3; 8 bases are a match to TRBD2. V shed 5 bases and J 5 bases; nucleotides not matched to a gene: 15. The CDR3 loop spans 16 amino acids. The germline CDR1 and CDR2 sequences are DFQATT and SNEGSKA (reference sequence).

This clonotype was picked up many times. The rearrangement links TRBV3-1 to TRBJ2-7; no definite D call. The germline CDR1 and CDR2 sequences are LGHDT and YNNKEL (reference sequence). The CDR3 totals 14 residues. The V end lost 1 base, the J end lost 0 bases, and 7 bases lay between the germline ends. The CDR3 reads CASSQGSASYEQYF. The CDR3 nucleotides read TGTGCCAGCAGCCAAGGGTCAGCCTCCTACGAGCAGTACTTC.

This clonotype was observed many times. V gene TRBV7-6 combines with J gene TRBJ2-5; D is uncertain. Trimming stripped 1 base from V and 1 base from J, with 7 bases between. Germline CDR1 SGHVS, CDR2 FNYEAQ. This CDR3 region has 14 residues. CDR3 in DNA: TGTGCCAGCAGCTTAGTGTCAGGCCAAGAGACCCAGTACTTC. Translating it yields CASSLVSGQETQYF.

This clonotype was seen repeatedly, ten times or more. The chain employs TRBV3-1 and TRBJ1-2; D ambiguous. This CDR3 region has 18 residues. CDR1 LGHDT and CDR2 YNNKEL come from the germline V gene (reference sequence). The V end was cut by 0 bases, the J end by 4 bases, with 21 bases between. CDR3 nucleotides: TGTGCCAGCAGCCAAGATCCCCCCGGGCGAGAAGCCTCCTATGGCTACACCTTC. Protein product: CASSQDPPGREASYGYTF.

This clonotype was detected many times. The gene calls are TRBV20-1 and TRBJ1-2; tentative D call: TRBD1 (5 bases). V gave up 8 bases and J gave up 7 bases, with 20 bases separating them. The CDR3 covers 13 residues. Germline V gene sequence: CDR1 DFQATT, CDR2 SNEGSKA (reference sequence). CDR3 sequence: CSSSGGRLGGYTF. In DNA form, the CDR3 reads TGCAGTTCATCCGGGGGGAGATTGGGTGGCTACACCTTC.

This clonotype has a count of ten or more. The gene calls are TRBV21-1 and TRBJ2-7; the table's D call, TRBD1, was not checked against the DNA. TRBV21-1 is marked as a pseudogene. This CDR3 region has 16 residues. The CDR3 sequence is CASSKSRRGRRDFRYF. The CDR3 region has the DNA TGTGCCAGCAGCAAAAGTCGGAGGGGGCGGAGGGATTTTCGGTACTTC.

There are many counts of this clonotype. The V call is TRBV18, the J call TRBJ1-1; D gene uncertain. Trimming left V 0 bases short and J 4 bases short, with 18 bases between. CDR1 KGHSH and CDR2 LQKENI come from the germline V gene. The CDR3 covers 17 residues. The chain's CDR3 is CASSPPRQRVSGTEAFF. CDR3 DNA sequence: TGTGCCAGCTCACCACCGAGGCAGAGGGTGAGTGGCACTGAAGCTTTCTTT.

This clonotype was recorded many times. The gene calls are TRBV20-1 and TRBJ2-1; possibly TRBD2 for D (5 bases). Germline-derived CDR1 and CDR2 are DFQATT and SNEGSKA (reference sequence). The CDR3 consists of 14 residues. The germline V and J ends were trimmed by 8 bases and 1 base, with 15 bases remaining between them. The CDR3 DNA reads as TGCAGTCCTCAGTCTACTAGGTCCTACAATGAGCAGTTCTTC. Protein sequence: CSPQSTRSYNEQFF.

A few counts support this clonotype. The chain recombines TRBV10-1 with TRBJ2-7; 7 positions agree with TRBD1. Germline trimming cut 2 bases from V and 1 base from J; bases unmatched to any gene: 5. CDR3 length equals 15 residues. Germline CDR1 is WNHNN and CDR2 is SYGVQD (reference sequence). The chain's CDR3 is CASSEGGQPSYEQYF. For the CDR3, the DNA is TGCGCCAGCAGTGAGGGGGGACAGCCTTCCTACGAGCAGTACTTC.

This clonotype was seen many times. This chain uses TRBV15 with TRBJ2-3; 12 bases align to TRBD2. CDR1 is LNHNV and CDR2 is YYDKDF in the germline V gene (reference sequence). The CDR3 has 16 amino acids. V lost 2 bases to trimming and J lost 6 bases; unmatched junction nucleotides: 6. CDR3 in amino acids: CATSRLAGGPRDTQYF. In nucleotides, the CDR3 is TGTGCCACCAGCAGACTAGCGGGAGGGCCAAGGGATACGCAGTATTTT.

Comments on this clonotype: A much larger clone differs from this one at a single base, so this may be a read error. V and J are TRBV4-2 and TRBJ2-3; possibly TRBD2 for D (5 bases). The CDR3 has 17 amino acids. Germline assignment: CDR1 LGHNA and CDR2 YNFKEQ. V gave up 0 bases and J gave up 3 bases, with 16 bases separating them. The CDR3 loop is CASSQDVGLTHTDTQYF. The CDR3 DNA follows: TGTGCCAGCAGCCAAGATGTAGGACTGACTCATACAGATACGCAGTATTTT.

This clonotype was counted many times. CDR3 loop: CSARSRDNQETQYF. The CDR3 nucleotides read TGCAGTGCTAGATCAAGGGACAACCAAGAGACCCAGTACTTC. The chain joins TRBV20-1 to TRBJ2-5; possible D gene TRBD1, 6 bases. The CDR3 covers 14 residues. Germline V lookup: CDR1 DFQATT, CDR2 SNEGSKA (reference sequence). V shed 2 bases and J shed 0 bases, with 10 bases lying between them.

This clonotype was seen only a few times. The gene calls are TRBV7-2 and TRBJ2-5; 7 bases fit TRBD1. The V and J ends lost 4 bases and 2 bases, in that order; junction bases with no gene match: 13. The CDR3 runs to 17 residues. Germline values: CDR1 SGHTA, CDR2 FQGNSA. CDR3 sequence: CASSSGGWTVQQETQYF. The CDR3 nucleotides are TGTGCCAGCAGCTCAGGGGGTTGGACAGTACAACAAGAGACCCAGTACTTC.